The 14 T cell receptor beta chains below all came from one sample that was sequenced in a study of identical twins. TCRdb re-called the 5' RACE reads through MiXCR, storing one row per CDR3 protein. In the table there are approximately 890,000 distinct CDR3 sequences, about 12% of which are singletons. The data also belong to a second study, concerning yellow fever vaccine responses in identical twins.

Material for sequencing was PBMCs. These receptors all stem from a woman younger than 30 in good health.

This clonotype was picked up a small number of times. The gene calls are TRBV20-1 and TRBJ2-4, with a possible D match to TRBD2 (6 bases). Germline CDR1 DFQATT, CDR2 SNEGSKA (reference sequence). This CDR3 is built from 14 residues. V gave up 4 bases and J gave up 0 bases, with 10 bases separating them. For the CDR3, the DNA is TGCAGTGCTACCCCGGGACTAGCCAAAAACATTCAGTACTTC. Protein product: CSATPGLAKNIQYF.

The V gene is TRBV19, the J gene TRBJ2-3; D gene uncertain. The germline V gene encodes CDR1 LNHDA and CDR2 SQIVND (reference sequence). The length of the CDR3 is 16 residues. V lost 4 bases, J lost 1 base, and 15 bases lay in between. CDR3 in DNA: TGTGCCAGTAGTAGAGGTGCGGCTGGGGGCACAGATACGCAGTATTTT. Amino acid sequence: CASSRGAAGGTDTQYF.

The chain uses TRBV10-3 and TRBJ2-3; maybe TRBD1 (6 bases). V was clipped by 3 bases and J by 2 bases, with 12 bases between them. Per the germline V gene, CDR1 is ENHRY and CDR2 is SYGVKD. This CDR3 contains 15 residues. The CDR3 loop reads CAISDQGRNTDTQYF. CDR3 sequence (DNA): TGTGCCATCAGTGATCAGGGGAGAAACACAGATACGCAGTATTTT.

This sequence joins TRBV5-5 and TRBJ2-4; unclear D gene. V lost 4 bases, J lost 10 bases, and 18 bases lay in between. CDR1 and CDR2 from the germline V gene are SGHKS and YYEKEE (reference sequence). The CDR3 sequence is 14 residues long. The CDR3 sequence is CASSIDPNYEIQYF. CDR3 DNA: TGTGCCAGCAGCATAGACCCGAATTACGAAATTCAGTACTTC.

The chain carries TRBV11-3 and TRBJ2-1; TRBD2 is a possible D gene (5 bases). V was cut by 1 base and J by 6 bases, with 19 bases left in between. The CDR3 is made up of 17 amino acids. CDR1 and CDR2 from the germline V gene are SGHNT and YENEEA. The CDR3, as DNA: TGTGCCAGCAGCTTAGGAGTAGGTCTAGCTGACTTCAATGAGCAGTTCTTC. Protein: CASSLGVGLADFNEQFF.

This clonotype was observed at least ten times. The chain has TRBV7-3 and TRBJ2-6; D possibly corresponds to TRBD2 (6 bases). The CDR3 has 15 amino acids. Germline V gene data show CDR1 as SGHTA and CDR2 as FQGTGA. The V and J ends lost 5 bases and 3 bases respectively, with 11 bases between them. Here the CDR3 reads CASSPGVFGANVLTF. CDR3 in DNA: TGTGCCAGCAGCCCGGGGGTTTTTGGGGCCAACGTCCTGACTTTC.

The V call is TRBV2, the J call TRBJ2-7; possibly TRBD2 for D (6 bases). The V and J ends lost 3 bases and 3 bases respectively, with 9 bases between them. Germline V gives CDR1 SNHLY, CDR2 FYNNEI. The CDR3 consists of 13 residues. The CDR3 reads CASSDGGYYEQYF. The CDR3 DNA sequence: TGTGCCAGCAGTGATGGGGGGTACTACGAGCAGTACTTC.

This clonotype was detected only a few times. This chain uses TRBV20-1 with TRBJ2-7; 10 bases are a match to TRBD1. Germline V gene sequence: CDR1 DFQATT, CDR2 SNEGSKA (reference sequence). CDR3 length: 14 amino acids. The ends lost 5 bases at V and 7 bases at J; junction bases unmatched: 11. CDR3 sequence (DNA): TGCAGTGCTTCAAGATTAGACAGGGGGCAAGAGCAGTACTTC. Protein: CSASRLDRGQEQYF.

This clonotype was recorded a few times. The V and J genes are TRBV29-1 and TRBJ2-1; a possible D gene is TRBD2 (6 bases). In germline, CDR1 is SQVTM, CDR2 ANQGSEA. V was shortened by 0 bases and J by 1 base, with 16 bases between the two germline ends. The length of the CDR3 is 17 residues. Here the CDR3 reads CSVEEGLPRISYNEQFF. Here the CDR3 DNA reads TGCAGCGTTGAAGAGGGACTGCCACGGATATCCTACAATGAGCAGTTCTTC.

As for this clonotype: This may be a read error, as it is one base from a much larger clone. The chain joins TRBV20-1 to TRBJ1-2, with a weak D call TRBD1 (5 bases). This CDR3 spans 14 amino acids. The V gene's germline CDR1 is DFQATT and CDR2 SNEGSKA (reference sequence). CDR3 loop: CSANVRGTNFGYTF. In DNA, the CDR3 is TGCAGTGCTAACGTTCGGGGGACCAACTTTGGCTACACCTTC.

This clonotype was seen a handful of times. The chain has TRBV18 and TRBJ2-1; weak D call: TRBD1 (6 bases). The V gene's germline CDR1 is KGHSH and CDR2 LQKENI. The CDR3 extends over 18 amino acids. V was clipped by 2 bases and J by 4 bases, with 21 bases between them. The CDR3 region has the DNA TGTGCCAGCTCACCAAAGTGGAATGGGCAGGGGATATACAATGAGCAGTTCTTC. Protein product: CASSPKWNGQGIYNEQFF.

This clonotype was seen many times. The chain has TRBV28 and TRBJ2-3; 14 nucleotides match TRBD2. Germline V gene lookup returns CDR1 MDHEN and CDR2 SYDVKM. The CDR3 contains 15 residues. After removal of 5 bases from V and 5 bases from J, the junction contained 3 bases not matched to a gene. The CDR3 sequence is CASSPGTSGRDTQYF. The CDR3 nucleotides read TGTGCCAGCAGTCCAGGGACTAGCGGGAGAGATACGCAGTATTTT.

In its sample, this clonotype was seen a few times. This chain connects TRBV7-9 to TRBJ2-1; a possible D gene is TRBD1 (5 bases). The CDR3 extends over 15 amino acids. Per germline, CDR1 SEHNR and CDR2 FQNEAQ (reference sequence). The germline V and J ends were trimmed by 5 bases and 4 bases, with 15 bases remaining between them. The CDR3 reads CASSPTPTAYNEQFF. Written as DNA, the CDR3 is TGTGCCAGCAGCCCTACCCCGACAGCTTACAATGAGCAGTTCTTC.

The table lists this clonotype with many counts. The chain couples TRBV14 to TRBJ2-6; D is uncertain. CDR3 length equals 16 residues. The germline V gene encodes CDR1 SGHDN and CDR2 FVKESK. V lost 0 bases to trimming and J lost 2 bases, with 8 bases between them. Here the CDR3 reads CASSQEKLPGANVLTF. Here the CDR3 DNA reads TGTGCCAGCAGCCAAGAAAAGTTACCTGGGGCCAACGTCCTGACTTTC.